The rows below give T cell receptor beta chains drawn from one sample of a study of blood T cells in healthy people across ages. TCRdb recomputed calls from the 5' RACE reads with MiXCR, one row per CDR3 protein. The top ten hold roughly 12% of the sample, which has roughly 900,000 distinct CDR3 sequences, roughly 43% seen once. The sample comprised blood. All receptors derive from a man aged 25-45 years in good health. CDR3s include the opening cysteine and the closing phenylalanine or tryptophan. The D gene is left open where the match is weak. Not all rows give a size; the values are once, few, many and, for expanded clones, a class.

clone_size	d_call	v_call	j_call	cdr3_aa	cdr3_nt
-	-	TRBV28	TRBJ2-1	CASRSIHNEQFF	TGTGCCAGCAGGAGTATCCACAATGAGCAGTTCTTC
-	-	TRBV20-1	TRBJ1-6	CSARGPNSSLHF	TGCAGTGCTAGGGGACCTAATTCATCCCTCCACTTT
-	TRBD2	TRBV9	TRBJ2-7	CASSLSGAFYNEQYF	TGTGCCAGCAGCTTGAGCGGGGCCTTCTACAATGAGCAGTACTTC
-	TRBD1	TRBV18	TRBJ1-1	CASSRTGVENTEAFF	TGTGCCAGCTCTCGAACAGGGGTTGAAAACACTGAAGCTTTCTTT
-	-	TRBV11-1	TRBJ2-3	CASSLAVNPTDTQYF	TGTGCCAGCAGCTTAGCGGTAAACCCGACAGATACGCAGTATTTT
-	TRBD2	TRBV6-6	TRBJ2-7	CASSQTSGGVPYEQYF	TGTGCCAGCAGTCAAACGAGCGGGGGAGTTCCCTACGAGCAGTACTTC
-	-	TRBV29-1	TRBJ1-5	CSVRRGSNQPQHF	TGCAGCGTCCGCAGGGGAAGCAATCAGCCCCAGCATTTT
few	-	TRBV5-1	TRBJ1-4	CASSRGTPGGEKLFF	TGCGCCAGCAGCCGCGGGACTCCCGGTGGGGAAAAACTGTTTTTT
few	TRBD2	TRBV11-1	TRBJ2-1	CASSDAFTSDEQFF	TGTGCCAGCAGCGACGCCTTCACTAGCGATGAGCAGTTCTTC
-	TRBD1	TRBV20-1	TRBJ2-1	CSAPRDRGYSEQFF	TGCAGTGCTCCCAGGGACAGGGGATATAGTGAGCAGTTCTTC
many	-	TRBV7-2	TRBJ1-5	CASSFREDQPQHF	TGTGCCAGCAGCTTTCGTGAGGATCAGCCCCAGCATTTT
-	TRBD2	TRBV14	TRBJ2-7	CASSQAGGSFYEQYF	TGTGCCAGCAGCCAGGCGGGGGGTTCCTTCTACGAGCAGTACTTC
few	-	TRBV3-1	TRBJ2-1	CASSQAEVIIYNEQFF	TGTGCCAGCAGCCAAGCGGAGGTTATAATCTACAATGAGCAGTTCTTC
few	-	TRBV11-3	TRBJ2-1	CASSLGGLSREQFF	TGTGCCAGCAGCTTAGGTGGATTGAGCCGGGAGCAGTTCTTC
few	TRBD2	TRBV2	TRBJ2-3	CATWSGDSTDTQYF	TGTGCCACATGGAGCGGGGACTCCACAGATACGCAGTATTTT
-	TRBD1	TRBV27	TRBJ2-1	CASSRQGAVNEQFF	TGTGCCAGCAGTAGACAGGGGGCGGTCAATGAGCAGTTCTTC
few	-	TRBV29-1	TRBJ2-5	CSVVDREGETQYF	TGCAGCGTTGTCGACAGGGAGGGAGAGACCCAGTACTTC
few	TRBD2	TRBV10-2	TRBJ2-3	CASSGLGTDTQYF	TGCGCCAGCAGCGGACTAGGAACAGATACGCAGTATTTT
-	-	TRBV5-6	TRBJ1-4	CASSFQAVNEKLFF	TGTGCCAGCAGCTTCCAAGCGGTGAATGAAAAACTGTTTTTT
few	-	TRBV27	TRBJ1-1	CASSLVRGRVNTEAFF	TGTGCCAGCAGTTTAGTACGGGGCAGGGTGAACACTGAAGCTTTCTTT
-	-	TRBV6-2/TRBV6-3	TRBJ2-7	CASSYYGGNYEQYF	TGTGCCAGCAGTTACTATGGCGGCAACTACGAGCAGTACTTC
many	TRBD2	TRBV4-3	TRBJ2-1	CASSKNSGGDYNEQFF	TGCGCCAGCTCTAAGAATAGCGGGGGCGACTACAATGAGCAGTTCTTC
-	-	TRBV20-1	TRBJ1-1	CSARKQLTQNTEAFF	TGCAGTGCTAGGAAGCAATTGACCCAGAACACTGAAGCTTTCTTT
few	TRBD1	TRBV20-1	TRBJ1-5	CSASLGQGVKPQHF	TGCAGTGCTAGTTTGGGACAGGGGGTAAAGCCCCAGCATTTT